Following are 23 T cell receptor beta chains from one sample sequenced in a study of blood T cell repertoires in COVID-19. Some clones are missing from TCRdb's copy, which holds only in-frame ones; the method was immunoSEQ multiplex PCR. The sample contains some 120,000 clones, around four fifths of which appear only once. The sample comprised peripheral blood. These receptors originate from a man between 25 and 39 years old with acute or convalescent COVID-19.

The rearrangement links TRBV9 to TRBJ1-2, with 7 bases lining up with TRBD1. After removal of 0 bases from V and 3 bases from J, the junction contained 2 bases not matched to a gene. Germline loops: CDR1 SGDLS, CDR2 YYNGEE. The CDR3 has 14 residues. CDR3 protein: CASSVATGDYGYTF. In DNA, the CDR3 is TGTGCCAGCAGCGTAGCTACAGGGGACTATGGCTACACCTTC.

The rearrangement joins TRBV2 to TRBJ2-7; D unresolved. V dropped 2 bases and J dropped 4 bases, with 9 bases sitting between them. Germline loops: CDR1 SNHLY, CDR2 FYNNEI. The CDR3 has 13 residues. The CDR3 DNA reads TGTGCCAGCAGTGAATCCTATCGTTACGAGCAGTACGTC. This codes for CASSESYRYEQYV.

This clone was detected once. The chain is built from TRBV6-5 and TRBJ1-2, with 8 positions matching TRBD1. The germline CDR1 and CDR2 sequences are MNHEY and SVGAGI. The CDR3 is made up of 15 amino acids. J lost 0 bases, V lost 2 bases, and 2 bases had no gene match. The CDR3 loop is CASSYTGGANYGYTF. The CDR3 DNA sequence: TGTGCCAGCAGTTACACAGGGGGAGCTAACTATGGCTACACCTTC.

This clone was counted a few times. The chain carries TRBV9 and TRBJ2-1, with a tentative D call TRBD2 (6 bases). The CDR3 consists of 16 residues. Between the trimmed V and J ends, which lost 4 bases and 9 bases, there was a span of 23 bases. Germline CDR1 is SGDLS and CDR2 is YYNGEE. The CDR3: CASSLVGGSTSGEQFF. For the CDR3, the DNA is TGTGCCAGCAGCCTAGTCGGGGGATCAACATCGGGTGAGCAGTTCTTC. The variable domain in full, with the rest retrieved from reference TRBV9 and TRBJ2-1, is DSGVTQTPKHLITATGQRVTLRCSPRSGDLSVYWYQQSLDQGLQFLIQYYNGEERAKGNILERFSAQQFPDLHSELNLSSLELGDSALYFCASSLVGGSTSGEQFFGPGTRLTVL.

The chain combines TRBV5-4 with TRBJ2-5; possible D gene TRBD2, 5 bases. V shed 4 bases and J shed 3 bases, with 13 bases lying between them. Germline V CDR1 and CDR2: SGHNT, YYREEE (reference sequence). CDR3 length: 14 amino acids. This chain's CDR3 is CASSRGLREETQYF. Written as DNA, the CDR3 is TGTGCCAGCAGCCGCGGGCTTCGGGAAGAGACCCAGTACTTC.

This clone appeared a few times. The chain combines TRBV10-3 with TRBJ1-5; D call uncertain. The CDR3 is 15 residues long. The V end was cut by 0 bases, the J end by 9 bases, with 15 bases between. Germline CDR1 is ENHRY and CDR2 is SYGVKD. In DNA, the CDR3 is TGTGCCATCAGTGAGTCGGGAGGGCCCGGGTGGCCCCAGCATTTT. Protein: CAISESGGPGWPQHF.

This chain connects TRBV10-1 to TRBJ2-1; 9 nucleotides align to TRBD2. Germline V gene data show CDR1 as WNHNN and CDR2 as SYGVQD (reference sequence). V was clipped by 6 bases and J by 7 bases; unmatched bases: 4. This CDR3 spans 13 amino acids. CDR3: CASSAGLANEQFF. DNA for the CDR3: TGCGCCAGCAGCGCGGGACTAGCAAATGAGCAGTTCTTC.

This chain uses TRBV21-1 with TRBJ2-7; the table's D call TRBD2 went unverified against the DNA. TRBV21-1 is labeled a pseudogene. This CDR3 contains 16 residues. This CDR3 is CASTILAGGPKYEQYV. The DNA for the CDR3 is TGTGCCAGCACCATACTAGCGGGAGGCCCCAAATACGAGCAGTACGTC.

The chain carries TRBV11-2 and TRBJ2-1, with D maybe TRBD2 (5 bases). Per germline, CDR1 SGHAT and CDR2 FQNNGV. This CDR3 region has 18 residues. V was pared by 5 bases and J by 4 bases, with 24 bases between. The CDR3, as DNA: TGTGCCAGCAGCCCGAGCGGCGCGAGGCGCGGCGGGTACAATGAGCAGTTCTTC. This gives the protein CASSPSGARRGGYNEQFF.

This chain links TRBV7-2 with TRBJ1-6; weak D call: TRBD1 (6 bases). The CDR3 spans 14 residues. Germline CDR1 reads SGHTA; CDR2 reads FQGNSA. Trimming removed 2 bases at V and 10 bases at J, with 12 bases between. CDR3 residues: CASSLNRVNSPLHF. The CDR3 region has the DNA TGTGCCAGCAGCTTAAACAGGGTTAACTCACCCCTCCACTTT.

V usage is TRBV30 and J usage is TRBJ1-5, with D tentatively TRBD1 (5 bases). This CDR3 has 14 residues. CDR1 GTSNPN and CDR2 SVGIG come from the germline V gene (reference sequence). V was clipped by 7 bases and J by 5 bases, with 18 bases between them. DNA of the CDR3: TGTGCCTACGCGGGACTCGGGGCTCATCAGCCCCAGCATTTT. Translating it yields CAYAGLGAHQPQHF.

This clone came up a few times. The chain joins TRBV2 to TRBJ1-2; TRBD1 is a possible D gene (6 bases). Trimming took off 5 bases at V and 8 bases at J, with 12 bases between the two ends. The CDR3 consists of 12 residues. Per germline, CDR1 SNHLY and CDR2 FYNNEI. The CDR3 loop reads CASSKNRDGYTF. CDR3 coding DNA: TGTGCCAGCAGTAAAAACAGGGACGGCTACACCTTC.

The rearrangement joins TRBV2 to TRBJ2-7; D is unclear. This CDR3 region has 13 residues. The germline V and J ends were trimmed by 3 bases and 0 bases, with 6 bases remaining between them. Per germline, CDR1 SNHLY and CDR2 FYNNEI. The CDR3 region is CASSESVSYEQYV. The CDR3, as DNA: TGTGCCAGCAGTGAGAGTGTCTCCTACGAGCAGTACGTC.

CDR3 amino acids: CASSSNRVNTEAFF. In DNA, the CDR3 is TGTGCCAGCAGCTCAAACAGGGTGAACACTGAAGCTTTCTTT. J is TRBJ1-1 and V is TRBV7-2; possibly TRBD1 for D (6 bases). Germline V gene data show CDR1 as SGHTA and CDR2 as FQGNSA. Trimming pared 4 bases from V and 0 bases from J, leaving 9 bases between. This CDR3 has 14 residues.

The genes are TRBV9 and TRBJ2-5, with 8 bases aligning to TRBD1. The V and J ends lost 4 bases and 4 bases, in that order; junction bases with no gene match: 6. Germline V gives CDR1 SGDLS, CDR2 YYNGEE. The CDR3 consists of 14 residues. The CDR3 loop is CASSPGQGIETQYF. The CDR3 nucleotides are TGTGCCAGCAGCCCCGGACAGGGAATAGAGACCCAGTACTTC.

The chain carries TRBV9 and TRBJ1-4; 8 bases line up with TRBD1. The length of the CDR3 is 17 residues. The germline V gene has CDR1 SGDLS and CDR2 YYNGEE. The V segment lost 3 bases and the J segment 0 bases; nucleotides outside the gene matches: 7. The CDR3 loop reads CASSGGTGSSTNEKLFF. In DNA form, the CDR3 reads TGTGCCAGCAGCGGGGGGACAGGATCATCAACTAATGAAAAACTGTTTTTT. Full variable domain (outside the CDR3, taken from reference TRBV9 and TRBJ1-4): DSGVTQTPKHLITATGQRVTLRCSPRSGDLSVYWYQQSLDQGLQFLIQYYNGEERAKGNILERFSAQQFPDLHSELNLSSLELGDSALYFCASSGGTGSSTNEKLFFGSGTQLSVL.

Only a few counts were recorded for this clone. The chain employs TRBV3-1 (or the pseudogene TRBV3-2) and TRBJ1-3; 7 nucleotides line up with TRBD1. V dropped 4 bases and J dropped 6; count of bases not matched to a gene: 9. Germline CDR1 LGHDT, CDR2 YNNKEL (reference sequence). The CDR3 has 15 residues. The CDR3 is CASSRRQGRENTIYF. The CDR3 DNA follows: TGTGCCAGCAGCCGAAGACAGGGAAGAGAAAACACCATATATTTT.

The CDR3: CASTPSEIQETQYF. As DNA, the CDR3 is TGTGCCAGCACCCCATCCGAGATACAAGAGACCCAGTACTTC. V usage is TRBV3-1 (or the pseudogene TRBV3-2) and J usage is TRBJ2-5; D call uncertain. Per the germline V gene, CDR1 is LGHDT and CDR2 is YNNKEL (reference sequence). The V and J ends lost 7 bases and 2 bases respectively, with 14 bases between them. The CDR3 extends over 14 amino acids.

The chain joins TRBV11-2 to TRBJ1-1; TRBD1 is a possible D gene (5 bases). The germline CDR1 and CDR2 sequences are SGHAT and FQNNGV. V lost 3 bases and J 3 bases, leaving 11 bases between the germline ends. The CDR3 totals 14 residues. CDR3 protein: CASSLGLSDTEAFF. Here the CDR3 DNA reads TGTGCCAGCAGCTTGGGGCTGTCGGACACTGAAGCTTTCTTT. Looking up the rest from reference TRBV11-2 and TRBJ1-1 gives the full variable domain: EAGVAQSPRYKIIEKRQSVAFWCNPISGHATLYWYQQILGQGPKLLIQFQNNGVVDDSQLPKDRFSAERLKGVDSTLKIQPAKLEDSAVYLCASSLGLSDTEAFFGQGTRLTVV.

The J gene is TRBJ2-3, the V gene TRBV23-1, with unresolved D. TRBV23-1 is identified as an open reading frame with a role that is uncertain. Trimming removed 2 bases at V and 5 bases at J, with 11 bases between. The CDR3 consists of 14 residues. CDR3 amino acids: CASSQARSQDTQYF. In DNA, the CDR3 is TGCGCCAGCAGTCAAGCCCGGAGCCAAGATACGCAGTATTTT.

This clone appeared a single time. This chain joins TRBV2 and TRBJ2-3; 8 bases align to TRBD2. The CDR3 is 11 amino acids. Unmatched junction bases numbered 7, after V lost 5 bases and J lost 15 bases. Per the germline V gene, CDR1 is SNHLY and CDR2 is FYNNEI. The CDR3 reads CASSPGTRIYF. CDR3 sequence (DNA): TGTGCCAGCAGTCCCGGGACTAGAATCTATTTT.

V gene TRBV4-1 combines with J gene TRBJ2-7; 13 bases line up with TRBD2. Germline V gene sequence: CDR1 MGHRA, CDR2 YSYEKL. The V and J ends lost 3 bases and 0 bases, in that order; junction bases with no gene match: 5. The CDR3 has 17 residues. The CDR3: CASSQGTSGVSSYEQYF. Written as DNA, the CDR3 is TGCGCCAGCAGCCAGGGGACTAGCGGGGTTAGCTCCTACGAGCAGTACTTC.

The J gene is TRBJ2-5, the V gene TRBV19; 8 positions agree with TRBD1. This CDR3 has 15 amino acids. With 3 bases clipped from V and 2 bases from J, the junction kept 5 bases outside the gene matches. CDR1 and CDR2 from the germline V gene are LNHDA and SQIVND (reference sequence). CDR3 coding DNA: TGTGCCAGTAGTATCGGGAACAGGGGGCAAGAGACCCAGTACTTC. Its translation: CASSIGNRGQETQYF.